Listed below are T cell receptor beta chains from one sample, sequenced in a study of OX40 agonist ivuxolimab in advanced cancers. Data came from immunoSEQ multiplex PCR; TCRdb stores just in-frame clones and leaves some out. The sample has roughly 77,000 clones, 92% seen once. Sequencing was performed on CD4+ or CD8+ T cells sorted from blood, taken in a trial of the OX40 agonist ivuxolimab. The receptors derive from an adult with an advanced solid tumor such as melanoma, head and neck, liver or kidney cancer. Both conserved end residues are part of each CDR3. D genes are given only for firm matches. Only some rows state a clone size, as once, few, many or a class for expanded clones.

j_gene: TRBJ2-5; v_gene: TRBV11-2; d_gene: NA; abundance: NA; CDR3nt: TGTGCCAGCAGCCAAGGGTTTAGCGGCCAAGAGACCCAGTACTTC; CDR3aa: CASSQGFSGQETQYF
j_gene: TRBJ2-2; v_gene: TRBV7-2; d_gene: TRBD2; abundance: once; CDR3nt: TGTGCCAGCAGCTTAGATAGCGGGAGGGCCGGGGAGCTGTTTTTT; CDR3aa: CASSLDSGRAGELFF
j_gene: TRBJ2-2; v_gene: TRBV6-5; d_gene: NA; abundance: NA; CDR3nt: TGTGCCAGCGGGAGGAACACCGGGGAGCTGTTTTTT; CDR3aa: CASGRNTGELFF
j_gene: TRBJ2-7; v_gene: TRBV4-3; d_gene: TRBD2; abundance: NA; CDR3nt: TGCGCCAGCAGCCAAGATCTACTAGCGGGAGGAACCTACGAGCAGTACTTC; CDR3aa: CASSQDLLAGGTYEQYF
j_gene: TRBJ2-5; v_gene: TRBV7-2; d_gene: NA; abundance: NA; CDR3nt: TGTGCCAGCAGTTTCGGGGGAACCGTAATGTCGACCCAGTACTTC; CDR3aa: CASSFGGTVMSTQYF
j_gene: TRBJ1-1; v_gene: TRBV30; d_gene: TRBD1; abundance: NA; CDR3nt: TGTGCCTGGAGTGTGGACAGGGGGCCGAACACTGAAGCTTTCTTT; CDR3aa: CAWSVDRGPNTEAFF
j_gene: TRBJ1-1; v_gene: TRBV7-9; d_gene: NA; abundance: NA; CDR3nt: TGTGCCAGCAGCCCAGGACTGAGGAACACTGAAGCTTTCTTT; CDR3aa: CASSPGLRNTEAFF
j_gene: TRBJ2-4; v_gene: TRBV6-4; d_gene: TRBD2; abundance: NA; CDR3nt: TGTGCCAGCAGAGTAGCGGGTATCATTCAGTACTTC; CDR3aa: CASRVAGIIQYF
j_gene: TRBJ1-5; v_gene: TRBV6-9; d_gene: NA; abundance: NA; CDR3nt: TGTGCCAGCAGCTACGGGAGAGGACAGCCCCAGCATTTT; CDR3aa: CASSYGRGQPQHF
j_gene: TRBJ1-1; v_gene: TRBV30; d_gene: TRBD1; abundance: NA; CDR3nt: TGTGCCTGGAGCGAAGGGACAGTCGGGAACACTGAAGCTTTCTTT; CDR3aa: CAWSEGTVGNTEAFF
j_gene: TRBJ1-2; v_gene: TRBV19; d_gene: NA; abundance: NA; CDR3nt: TGTGCCAGTAATTTCTCTCCTGGGGGGCTATATGGCTACACCTTC; CDR3aa: CASNFSPGGLYGYTF
j_gene: TRBJ1-1; v_gene: TRBV29-1; d_gene: TRBD1; abundance: once; CDR3nt: TGCAGCGTTTACCCCACAGGGGATTCTTCTTTGGGCACTGAAGCTTTCTTT; CDR3aa: CSVYPTGDSSLGTEAFF
j_gene: TRBJ1-5; v_gene: TRBV30; d_gene: TRBD1; abundance: NA; CDR3nt: TGTGCCTGGGAGGGGGCGCGGGATCAGCCCCAGCATTTT; CDR3aa: CAWEGARDQPQHF
j_gene: TRBJ1-1; v_gene: TRBV19; d_gene: TRBD1; abundance: NA; CDR3nt: TGTGCCAGTAGTCGGACAGGGTGGAACACTGAAGCTTTCTTT; CDR3aa: CASSRTGWNTEAFF
j_gene: TRBJ2-5; v_gene: TRBV4-3; d_gene: NA; abundance: NA; CDR3nt: TGCGCCAGCAGCCAAGTAGCGGACCAAGAGACCCAGTACTTC; CDR3aa: CASSQVADQETQYF
j_gene: TRBJ2-1; v_gene: TRBV5-1; d_gene: TRBD2; abundance: NA; CDR3nt: TGCGCCAGCAGCGTAAAGCTAGCGGGAGGACTCTACAATGAGCAGTTCTTC; CDR3aa: CASSVKLAGGLYNEQFF
j_gene: TRBJ2-5; v_gene: TRBV6-1; d_gene: TRBD1; abundance: NA; CDR3nt: TGTGCCAGCAGCCCGGGACAGGGTTTTGAGACCCAGTACTTC; CDR3aa: CASSPGQGFETQYF
j_gene: TRBJ1-5; v_gene: TRBV6-5; d_gene: NA; abundance: NA; CDR3nt: TGTGCCAGCAGCCACCTGAGGGGGAGGAATCAGCCCCAGCATTTT; CDR3aa: CASSHLRGRNQPQHF
j_gene: TRBJ2-5; v_gene: TRBV7-2; d_gene: NA; abundance: NA; CDR3nt: TGTGCCAGCAGCTTAGCGGGCATCTACCAAGAGACCCAGTACTTC; CDR3aa: CASSLAGIYQETQYF
j_gene: TRBJ2-1; v_gene: TRBV27; d_gene: TRBD2; abundance: NA; CDR3nt: TGTGCCAGCAGTTTATCCGGGACTAGCGGTAACAATGAGCAGTTCTTC; CDR3aa: CASSLSGTSGNNEQFF
j_gene: TRBJ1-2; v_gene: TRBV6-1; d_gene: NA; abundance: NA; CDR3nt: TGTGCCGCCCGGACGGTTAATGGCTACACCTTC; CDR3aa: CAARTVNGYTF
j_gene: TRBJ1-5; v_gene: TRBV11-2; d_gene: NA; abundance: NA; CDR3nt: TGTGCCAGCAGCTTAGATCCGGGTCAGCCCCAGCATTTT; CDR3aa: CASSLDPGQPQHF